The rows below give T cell receptor beta chains drawn from one sample of a study of T cell repertoires in cytomegalovirus infection. TCRdb reprocessed the reads via MiXCR and lists one record per CDR3 protein. The sample includes 740,000 or so distinct CDR3 sequences, approximately 34% of them seen just once. Specimen: PBMCs. All receptors derive from a human donor in good health (CMV status not recorded). Some clones in this sample may be carry-over from other donors' samples. Each CDR3 is given with its conserved first and last residue. The order of the fields is clone size, V gene, J gene, D gene, CDR3 protein, CDR3 DNA. The D gene is left open where the match is weak. Size tells how often a clone was seen (once, few, many) or the class of an expanded clone, and some rows leave it out.

abundance: NA; v_gene: TRBV9; j_gene: TRBJ1-2; d_gene: NA; CDR3aa: CASKGGAGPTNYGYTF; CDR3nt: TGTGCCAGCAAAGGGGGTGCTGGACCGACGAACTATGGCTACACCTTC
abundance: few; v_gene: TRBV7-2; j_gene: TRBJ1-1; d_gene: NA; CDR3aa: CASSLEPGQNTEAFF; CDR3nt: TGTGCCAGCAGCTTAGAGCCCGGTCAGAACACTGAAGCTTTCTTT
abundance: NA; v_gene: TRBV5-1; j_gene: TRBJ2-1; d_gene: NA; CDR3aa: CASSLGWGPGVYNEQFF; CDR3nt: TGCGCCAGCAGCTTGGGTTGGGGCCCGGGGGTTTACAATGAGCAGTTCTTC
abundance: NA; v_gene: TRBV28; j_gene: TRBJ1-2; d_gene: NA; CDR3aa: CASRQSGINYGYTF; CDR3nt: TGTGCCAGCCGCCAAAGCGGCATTAACTATGGCTACACCTTC
abundance: few; v_gene: TRBV20-1; j_gene: TRBJ2-2; d_gene: TRBD2; CDR3aa: CSALRTSGMGELFF; CDR3nt: TGCAGTGCCCTGAGGACTAGCGGGATGGGGGAGCTGTTTTTT
abundance: NA; v_gene: TRBV28; j_gene: TRBJ2-7; d_gene: NA; CDR3aa: CASRASGEASYEQYF; CDR3nt: TGTGCCAGCAGAGCTTCAGGGGAAGCATCCTACGAGCAGTACTTC
abundance: few; v_gene: TRBV28; j_gene: TRBJ2-7; d_gene: TRBD2; CDR3aa: CASSPLLAGGSYEQYF; CDR3nt: TGTGCCAGCAGCCCATTACTAGCGGGAGGGTCCTACGAGCAGTACTTC
abundance: NA; v_gene: TRBV7-2; j_gene: TRBJ2-5; d_gene: NA; CDR3aa: CASSLRTETQYF; CDR3nt: TGTGCCAGCAGCCTACGTACGGAGACCCAGTACTTC
abundance: NA; v_gene: TRBV5-1; j_gene: TRBJ1-5; d_gene: NA; CDR3aa: CASSLAGPNQPQPF; CDR3nt: TGCGCCAGCAGCTTGGCAGGCCCTAATCAGCCCCAGCCTTTT
abundance: NA; v_gene: TRBV27; j_gene: TRBJ2-7; d_gene: NA; CDR3aa: CASSLFSPATFYEQYF; CDR3nt: TGTGCCAGCAGTTTATTCTCACCGGCGACCTTCTACGAGCAGTACTTC
abundance: NA; v_gene: TRBV11-2; j_gene: TRBJ1-4; d_gene: NA; CDR3aa: CASSLGGGSRNEKLFF; CDR3nt: TGTGCCAGCAGCTTAGGAGGGGGTTCCCGTAATGAAAAACTGTTTTTT
abundance: NA; v_gene: TRBV30; j_gene: TRBJ1-1; d_gene: NA; CDR3aa: CDWSERGLVNTEAFF; CDR3nt: TGTGACTGGAGTGAGAGGGGTTTGGTGAACACTGAAGCTTTCTTT
abundance: many; v_gene: TRBV7-8; j_gene: TRBJ2-1; d_gene: TRBD2; CDR3aa: CASSSPVRGGSEQFF; CDR3nt: TGTGCCAGCAGCTCCCCGGTGCGGGGGGGCAGCGAGCAGTTCTTC
abundance: NA; v_gene: TRBV20-1; j_gene: TRBJ1-3; d_gene: NA; CDR3aa: CSARGRGTGNTIYF; CDR3nt: TGCAGTGCTAGGGGGAGGGGGACTGGAAACACCATATATTTT
abundance: few; v_gene: TRBV6-2/TRBV6-3; j_gene: TRBJ1-1; d_gene: NA; CDR3aa: CASSFARHRSEAFF; CDR3nt: TGTGCCAGCAGTTTCGCCCGACACCGATCTGAAGCTTTCTTT
abundance: NA; v_gene: TRBV6-5; j_gene: TRBJ2-4; d_gene: NA; CDR3aa: CASRVGGRGNIQYF; CDR3nt: TGTGCCAGCAGGGTTGGGGGGCGGGGAAACATTCAGTACTTC
abundance: NA; v_gene: TRBV12-3/TRBV12-4; j_gene: TRBJ2-1; d_gene: TRBD2; CDR3aa: CASSWGQDPTSGSSEQFF; CDR3nt: TGTGCCAGCAGTTGGGGGCAGGATCCCACTAGCGGGAGTAGTGAGCAGTTCTTC
abundance: NA; v_gene: TRBV2; j_gene: TRBJ2-3; d_gene: NA; CDR3aa: CASSDRRSTDTQYF; CDR3nt: TGTGCCAGCAGTGATAGGCGAAGCACAGATACGCAGTATTTT
abundance: NA; v_gene: TRBV12-3/TRBV12-4; j_gene: TRBJ1-5; d_gene: NA; CDR3aa: CASSSSLETNSNQPQHF; CDR3nt: TGTGCCAGCAGTTCCTCCTTGGAGACCAATAGCAATCAGCCCCAGCATTTT
abundance: NA; v_gene: TRBV6-6; j_gene: TRBJ2-5; d_gene: TRBD1; CDR3aa: CASSDGEDRGLAWTQYF; CDR3nt: TGTGCCAGCAGTGATGGGGAGGACAGGGGGTTGGCGTGGACCCAGTACTTC
abundance: NA; v_gene: TRBV6-5; j_gene: TRBJ2-3; d_gene: NA; CDR3aa: CASSLGTPVTDTQYF; CDR3nt: TGTGCCAGCAGTCTCGGGACCCCGGTCACAGATACGCAGTATTTT
abundance: many; v_gene: TRBV12-3/TRBV12-4; j_gene: TRBJ1-1; d_gene: NA; CDR3aa: CASIPEGRLTEAFF; CDR3nt: TGTGCCAGCATCCCCGAGGGGCGCCTCACTGAAGCTTTCTTT
abundance: few; v_gene: TRBV20-1; j_gene: TRBJ1-2; d_gene: NA; CDR3aa: CSAEPQGHGYTF; CDR3nt: TGCAGTGCTGAACCACAGGGCCATGGCTACACCTTC
abundance: few; v_gene: TRBV12-3/TRBV12-4; j_gene: TRBJ1-5; d_gene: NA; CDR3aa: CASSRFGRLNQPQHF; CDR3nt: TGTGCCAGCAGCAGATTCGGACGGCTCAATCAGCCCCAGCATTTT
abundance: NA; v_gene: TRBV19; j_gene: TRBJ1-1; d_gene: NA; CDR3aa: CASSPRRRQLNTEAFF; CDR3nt: TGTGCCAGTAGCCCTCGGAGGAGGCAACTTAACACTGAAGCTTTCTTT
abundance: NA; v_gene: TRBV6-6; j_gene: TRBJ1-2; d_gene: TRBD1; CDR3aa: CASSYSREGAVVYGYTF; CDR3nt: TGTGCCAGCAGTTACTCGAGGGAGGGGGCGGTCGTCTATGGCTACACCTTC
abundance: NA; v_gene: TRBV5-6; j_gene: TRBJ1-6; d_gene: NA; CDR3aa: CASSRSRGVPNSPLHF; CDR3nt: TGTGCCAGCAGCCGGAGCCGGGGAGTCCCTAATTCACCCCTCCACTTT
abundance: NA; v_gene: TRBV6-2/TRBV6-3; j_gene: TRBJ2-3; d_gene: NA; CDR3aa: CASSSRGKGLDTQYF; CDR3nt: TGTGCCAGCAGTTCCAGAGGAAAGGGACTAGATACGCAGTATTTT
abundance: many; v_gene: TRBV6-6; j_gene: TRBJ2-6; d_gene: TRBD1; CDR3aa: CASRSQGAGGANVLTF; CDR3nt: TGTGCCAGCAGATCCCAGGGGGCTGGTGGGGCCAACGTCCTGACTTTC
abundance: NA; v_gene: TRBV2; j_gene: TRBJ1-1; d_gene: NA; CDR3aa: CASNWVNTEAFF; CDR3nt: TGTGCCAGCAACTGGGTGAACACTGAAGCTTTCTTT
abundance: few; v_gene: TRBV20-1; j_gene: TRBJ1-2; d_gene: TRBD1; CDR3aa: CSADRGRESGYTF; CDR3nt: TGCAGTGCGGACAGGGGGCGAGAAAGTGGCTACACCTTC
abundance: few; v_gene: TRBV9; j_gene: TRBJ2-7; d_gene: TRBD2; CDR3aa: CASSVEASGISYEQYF; CDR3nt: TGTGCCAGCAGCGTAGAGGCTAGCGGTATCTCCTACGAGCAGTACTTC
abundance: NA; v_gene: TRBV20-1; j_gene: TRBJ2-7; d_gene: NA; CDR3aa: CSARDLAGSYEQYF; CDR3nt: TGCAGTGCTAGAGATCTCGCAGGGTCCTACGAGCAGTACTTC
abundance: NA; v_gene: TRBV7-6; j_gene: TRBJ2-5; d_gene: TRBD2; CDR3aa: CASSLSAGGETQYF; CDR3nt: TGTGCCAGCAGCTTATCAGCGGGAGGAGAGACCCAGTACTTC
abundance: few; v_gene: TRBV20-1; j_gene: TRBJ2-7; d_gene: TRBD1; CDR3aa: CSARVVQGVPTF; CDR3nt: TGCAGTGCTAGAGTCGTACAGGGGGTCCCAACCTTC
abundance: NA; v_gene: TRBV27; j_gene: TRBJ1-1; d_gene: NA; CDR3aa: CASSLSLTGLEAFF; CDR3nt: TGTGCCAGCAGTTTATCCTTGACGGGCCTCGAAGCTTTCTTT
abundance: NA; v_gene: TRBV28; j_gene: TRBJ1-5; d_gene: NA; CDR3aa: CASSLTGGSQHF; CDR3nt: TGTGCCAGCAGTTTAACGGGTGGATCCCAGCATTTT
abundance: many; v_gene: TRBV7-2; j_gene: TRBJ2-7; d_gene: TRBD2; CDR3aa: CASSLVGSGTVYEQYF; CDR3nt: TGTGCCAGCAGCTTAGTCGGCAGCGGGACGGTCTACGAGCAGTACTTC
abundance: once; v_gene: TRBV19; j_gene: TRBJ1-1; d_gene: NA; CDR3aa: CASSNLREGYTEAFF; CDR3nt: TGTGCCAGTAGTAATCTCCGGGAAGGGTACACTGAAGCTTTCTTT
abundance: many; v_gene: TRBV7-2; j_gene: TRBJ2-7; d_gene: NA; CDR3aa: CASSQQAARSYEQYF; CDR3nt: TGTGCCAGCAGCCAACAGGCGGCTCGCTCCTACGAGCAGTACTTC
abundance: few; v_gene: TRBV6-6; j_gene: TRBJ2-5; d_gene: NA; CDR3aa: CASSYSRRGKETQYF; CDR3nt: TGTGCCAGCAGTTACTCTAGGAGGGGCAAAGAGACCCAGTACTTC
abundance: NA; v_gene: TRBV20-1; j_gene: TRBJ1-1; d_gene: TRBD1; CDR3aa: CSASGTGGGRGEAFF; CDR3nt: TGCAGTGCTAGTGGGACAGGGGGCGGCCGGGGTGAAGCTTTCTTT
abundance: few; v_gene: TRBV25-1; j_gene: TRBJ1-5; d_gene: NA; CDR3aa: CASSESGGTIQPQHF; CDR3nt: TGTGCCAGCAGTGAATCCGGGGGGACAATTCAGCCCCAGCATTTT
abundance: NA; v_gene: TRBV4-1; j_gene: TRBJ1-2; d_gene: TRBD1; CDR3aa: CASSLSWTGDSNYGYTF; CDR3nt: TGTGCCAGCAGCCTCTCGTGGACAGGGGACAGTAACTATGGCTACACCTTC
abundance: NA; v_gene: TRBV6-2/TRBV6-3; j_gene: TRBJ1-1; d_gene: NA; CDR3aa: CASRFIQAANTEAFF; CDR3nt: TGTGCCAGCAGATTTATCCAGGCCGCGAACACTGAAGCTTTCTTT
abundance: NA; v_gene: TRBV4-2; j_gene: TRBJ2-2; d_gene: TRBD1; CDR3aa: CASSPQGSHGGELFF; CDR3nt: TGTGCCAGCAGCCCACAGGGGTCCCACGGCGGGGAGCTGTTTTTT
abundance: many; v_gene: TRBV12-3/TRBV12-4; j_gene: TRBJ1-5; d_gene: NA; CDR3aa: CASSPPARPGSNQPQHF; CDR3nt: TGTGCCAGCAGTCCCCCCGCCAGGCCGGGGAGCAATCAGCCCCAGCATTTT
abundance: NA; v_gene: TRBV10-3; j_gene: TRBJ2-7; d_gene: NA; CDR3aa: CAISETSAYEQYF; CDR3nt: TGTGCCATCAGTGAAACCTCCGCCTACGAGCAGTACTTC
abundance: NA; v_gene: TRBV5-1; j_gene: TRBJ1-3; d_gene: NA; CDR3aa: CASSAQQGAGNTIYF; CDR3nt: TGCGCCAGCAGCGCCCAACAGGGTGCTGGAAACACCATATATTTT
abundance: NA; v_gene: TRBV27; j_gene: TRBJ1-2; d_gene: TRBD1; CDR3aa: CASSGGGEGAYGYTF; CDR3nt: TGTGCCAGCAGCGGAGGGGGAGAGGGGGCCTATGGCTACACCTTC
abundance: NA; v_gene: TRBV19; j_gene: TRBJ2-2; d_gene: NA; CDR3aa: CASSTQGRNTGELFF; CDR3nt: TGTGCCAGTAGTACCCAGGGTAGGAACACCGGGGAGCTGTTTTTT
abundance: NA; v_gene: TRBV11-2; j_gene: TRBJ1-2; d_gene: NA; CDR3aa: CASSLATYGYTF; CDR3nt: TGTGCCAGCAGCTTAGCTACGTATGGCTACACCTTC
abundance: NA; v_gene: TRBV6-1; j_gene: TRBJ2-1; d_gene: NA; CDR3aa: CASRGAVHEQFF; CDR3nt: TGTGCCAGCCGTGGAGCGGTCCATGAGCAGTTCTTC